This TCR beta chain is drawn from a study of beta chain features in type 1 diabetes (dated by TCRdb to 2017 to 2018). Broadly, across the study: Mean age, gender distribution, total cell number and subset yield were not different between patients and healthy donors. Naive and central memory subsets were obtained from all 30 or so donors, but regulatory and stem cell-like memory subsets were isolated from only 8 patients and roughly 8 healthy donors. A total of roughly 100 million sorted cells were examined across all samples, and the number of cells per subset was strongly correlated with RNA yield. In the study, recently diagnosed type 1 diabetes patients and matched healthy donors were compared on the TCRB repertoires of their sorted circulating CD4+ T cell subsets. Summary of the overall study and its limitations: Type 1 diabetes patients showed a moderate but significant shortening of TCRB CDR3 length in all four CD4+ subsets. Shorter templates might have been favored by PCR, but patient and control samples were amplified and corrected together, so both groups would have been affected equally by any skew. Because the HLA sub-analyses included only small numbers of individuals, any influence of HLA type on TCRB rearrangement was left unresolved. Fewer insertions and more nucleotide deletions at VDJ recombination sites were observed in patients with type 1 diabetes, implying thymic rearrangement abnormalities. Because cDNA rather than genomic DNA was sequenced, highly expressing activated cells could have been over-represented, although no difference in activation and CD3 levels was found between groups. Naive, central memory and regulatory TCRB repertoires appeared more similar among patients than among healthy donors.

Each donor gave one peripheral blood draw, averaging around 120 mL, which was collected into heparinised tubes. A BD FACSAria II and a panel including CD45RO, CCR7, CD25, CD127, CD95 and CD27 were used to sort naive, central memory, regulatory and stem cell-like memory CD4+ T cells. Purity was above 95% for every sorted population. PBMCs were isolated immediately by Lymphoprep density gradient centrifugation and stained directly without culture. So that batch effects would be minimized, each experiment stained and sorted samples in pairs, pairing one healthy donor with one patient. The germline V gene supplies CDR1 SGHRS and CDR2 YFSETQ. V is pared back by 0 bases and J by 3 bases, with 13 bases lying between the germline termini. Taken from cysteine to phenylalanine, the CDR3 has 15 residues. Only CDR3 DNA is held: 45 bases, read in frame from base 1. This clone was observed a few times. Its antigen is still unknown. There are no base qualities to consult, and no much larger clone falls within one base.

The entire isolated RNA was reverse transcribed using the High Capacity cDNA Reverse Transcription Kit, and thus expressed TCRB transcripts were sequenced. Deep immunoSEQ sequencing was performed on naive, central memory and regulatory T cell samples, with an average of around 3.4 million total reads per sample. Sorted cells were lysed in RLT buffer and RNA was extracted with DNase-treated RNeasy Micro or Mini kits, depending on cell number. To prevent cross-contamination, every cell subset was processed on its own, while patient and healthy donor samples were processed together. The immunoSEQ multiplex PCR was used to amplify TCRB sequences from cDNA, yielding 87-bp fragments that span the CDR3 region. Amplicons were sequenced on the Illumina HiSeq platform. Per the authors' processing: PCR bias was corrected computationally using synthetic template baselines, and reads within Hamming distance 2 were collapsed, with unmergeable singletons discarded. Reads were aligned against IMGT to assign V, D and J genes, CDR3 length and insertions or deletions at six rearrangement sites. Within each subset, clonotype counts were normalized to sorted cell number, after which true diversity and Gini coefficients were computed with the tcR R package. Repertoire sharing was quantified using the overlap coefficient calculated on TCRB nucleotide sequences. Out-of-frame TCRB sequences from naive cells were analyzed to stand in for the pre-selection repertoire. The table was pulled from immuneACCESS by TCRdb, which kept in-frame rearrangements only. Such tables lose some clones; where checked, under half of the loss comes from unresolved V genes, and the rest has no known cause. The V and J calls and the clone size are those of that table, but D and trimming were determined from the DNA. The sample contains some 230,000 clones, 9.6% of them found a single time. 0.03% to 0.04% of the sample is held by the ten biggest clonotypes.

The specimen was naive CD4+ T cells from blood. Taken with the paper, the label for cell subset or site translates to: true naive CD4+ T cells. This sequence was found in a woman aged 18 to 35 in good health. The chain is encoded by TRBV5-1 joined to TRBJ2-7; TRBD2 might be the D gene, on 6 matching bases. The CDR3 in this case is CASSLGGGKSYEQYF. In nucleotide form, the sequence is TGCGCCAGCAGCTTGGGCGGCGGGAAGAGCTACGAGCAGTACTTC.